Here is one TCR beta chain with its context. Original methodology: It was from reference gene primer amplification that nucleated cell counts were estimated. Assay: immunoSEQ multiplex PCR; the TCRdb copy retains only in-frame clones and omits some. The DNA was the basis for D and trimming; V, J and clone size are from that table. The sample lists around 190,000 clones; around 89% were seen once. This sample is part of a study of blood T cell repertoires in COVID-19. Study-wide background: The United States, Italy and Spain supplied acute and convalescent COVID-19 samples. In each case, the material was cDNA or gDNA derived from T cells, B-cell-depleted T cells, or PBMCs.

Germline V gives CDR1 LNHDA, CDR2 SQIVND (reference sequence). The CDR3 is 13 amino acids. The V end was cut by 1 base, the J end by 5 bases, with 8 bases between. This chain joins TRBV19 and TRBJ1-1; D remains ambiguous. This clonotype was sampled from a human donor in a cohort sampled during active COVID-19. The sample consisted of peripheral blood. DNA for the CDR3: TGTGCCAGTAGTATAGCGGCGGGAACTGAAGCTTTCTTT. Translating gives CASSIAAGTEAFF.